A selection of T cell receptor beta chains follows, all from one sample in a study of T-cell reconstitution after alpha-beta-depleted transplantation in children. TCRdb independently ran MiXCR on the PCR reads; one entry per CDR3 protein. The data hold approximately 490,000 distinct CDR3 sequences, with around 12% observed a single time. The sample in question was PBMCs from the stem cell graft donor, obtained from the stem cell graft. Receptors were obtained from a human donor who donated a stem cell graft to a child with combined immunodeficiency. CDR3s leave out the opening cysteine and the closing phenylalanine or tryptophan.

>TRBJ2-3|TRBV12-3/TRBV12-4
ASSSEGATQY
>TRBJ2-3|TRBV3-1
ASSQVTRLAGLSTDTQY
>TRBJ2-2|TRBV12-3/TRBV12-4
ASCLSLGLALSNTGELF
>TRBJ2-2|TRBV12-3/TRBV12-4
ASRAGQGETGELF
>TRBJ2-3|TRBV6-2/TRBV6-3
ATLPRRGTDTQY
>TRBJ2-3|TRBV4-3
ASTINPWEGSSTDTQY
>TRBJ2-7|TRBV29-1
SVALPLGYEQY
>TRBJ2-4|TRBV6-5
ASSWGQGGAKNIQY
>TRBJ1-1|TRBV11-2
ASSLVPGTGGTEAF
>TRBJ2-7|TRBV29-1
SVRGSSEQY
>TRBJ2-4|TRBV7-9
ASSSTGTRVDIQY
>TRBJ2-7|TRBV10-3
AISGEGGTVSYEQY
>TRBJ2-1|TRBV12-3/TRBV12-4
ASLAGISSYNEQF
>TRBJ2-7|TRBV5-1
ASSLDFETTYEQY
>TRBJ2-4|TRBV12-3/TRBV12-4
ASTLAKNIQY
>TRBJ1-5|TRBV20-1
SVRLGGSNQPQH
>TRBJ2-4|TRBV12-3/TRBV12-4
ASSPGDSRGNIQY
>TRBJ2-1|TRBV16
ASSQWLAGGLYNEQF